A single sample is the source of the 27 T cell receptor beta chains below, sequenced in a study of CD8 T cell repertoires and HIV-1 epitope variants. These receptors have no identified antigens. Assay used: immunoSEQ multiplex PCR; TCRdb lists only in-frame clones, some missing. The table records 7,300 or so clones, 50% to 70% of them present only once. Sequences were obtained from cultured CD8+ T cells derived from PBMCs. These receptors all stem from a male donor with HIV.

This clone was seen a handful of times. The chain links TRBV30 to TRBJ1-1; D unclear. CDR1 is GTSNPN and CDR2 is SVGIG in the germline V gene (reference sequence). CDR3 length equals 14 residues. Trimming cost V 3 bases and J 1 base, with 12 bases left between them. This chain's CDR3 is CAWSYRHTNTEAFF. CDR3 sequence (DNA): TGTGCCTGGAGCTACCGACACACGAACACTGAAGCTTTCTTT. Using reference TRBV30 and TRBJ1-1 for the parts outside the CDR3, the full variable domain is SQTIHQWPATLVQPVGSPLSLECTVEGTSNPNLYWYRQAAGRGLQLLFYSVGIGQISSEVPQNLSASRPQDRQFILSSKKLLLSDSGFYLCAWSYRHTNTEAFFGQGTRLTVV.

This chain uses TRBV13 with TRBJ2-7, with D possibly matching TRBD2 (5 bases). The CDR3 sequence is 13 residues long. Between the trimmed V and J ends, which lost 8 bases and 1 base, there was a span of 12 bases. Germline V gene sequence: CDR1 PRHDT, CDR2 FYEKMQ (reference sequence). As DNA, the CDR3 is TGTGCCAGCTCCCTCGGGGTATCCTACGAGCAGTACTTC. Translating gives CASSLGVSYEQYF.

This chain links TRBV6-1 with TRBJ2-3; D possibly corresponds to TRBD1 (6 bases). Germline V gives CDR1 MNHNS, CDR2 SASEGT. The V and J ends lost 6 bases and 6 bases respectively, with 16 bases between them. The CDR3 spans 14 residues. For the CDR3, the DNA is TGTGCCAGCAGACAGGGTGGATCGGTGGATACGCAGTATTTT. It yields the protein CASRQGGSVDTQYF.

Here the CDR3 reads CASSLIATGSEQYF. The CDR3 nucleotides are TGTGCCAGCAGTTTAATCGCGACAGGGAGCGAGCAGTACTTC. J is TRBJ2-7 and V is TRBV28; 7 positions match TRBD1. Germline CDR1 and CDR2: MDHEN and SYDVKM. This CDR3 is 14 amino acids long. Trimming cost V 2 bases and J 6 bases; bases outside gene matches: 7.

As concerns this clone: At one end the junction does not follow the germline gene, possibly because of a read error. The V call is TRBV2, the J call TRBJ2-5, with D perhaps TRBD1 or TRBD2 (6 bases each). The CDR3 extends over 17 amino acids. In germline, CDR1 is SNHLY, CDR2 FYNNEI. The CDR3 spells CANSDPSRGPNQETQYF. For the CDR3, the DNA is TGTGCCAACAGTGATCCTTCTCGGGGGCCCAACCAAGAGACCCAGTACTTC.

This chain connects TRBV7-6 to TRBJ1-5; 11 bases fit TRBD1. This CDR3 has 17 residues. Germline CDR1 and CDR2: SGHVS and FNYEAQ. Germline trimming cut 4 bases from V and 2 bases from J; bases unmatched to any gene: 7. The CDR3 DNA reads TGTGCCAGCAGCTCCCGGACAGGGGGCTATGGCAATCAGCCCCAGCATTTT. Its translation is CASSSRTGGYGNQPQHF. Drawing the rest from reference TRBV7-6 and TRBJ1-5, the complete variable domain is GAGVSQSPRYKVTKRGQDVALRCDPISGHVSLYWYRQALGQGPEFLTYFNYEAQQDKSGLPNDRFSAERPEGSISTLTIQRTEQRDSAMYRCASSSRTGGYGNQPQHFGDGTRLSIL.

The chain links TRBV5-5 to TRBJ1-1, with D unresolved. This CDR3 is 12 amino acids long. The V end was cut by 4 bases, the J end by 2 bases, with 6 bases between. Germline lookup yields CDR1 SGHKS and CDR2 YYEKEE (reference sequence). This CDR3 is CASSPTNTEAFF. The DNA for the CDR3 is TGTGCCAGCAGCCCCACAAACACTGAAGCTTTCTTT.

The chain links TRBV10-2 to TRBJ2-1, with D possibly TRBD2 on 6 matching bases. The CDR3 contains 12 residues. With 0 bases removed from V and 10 bases from J, the gap between germline ends came to 7 bases. Germline V gene sequence: CDR1 WSHSY, CDR2 SAAADI. CDR3 DNA: TGCGCCAGCAGTGAGTCCCTAGCGGAGCAGTTCTTC. It translates to CASSESLAEQFF.

The rearrangement uses TRBV30 and TRBJ1-2; TRBD1 matches 9 bases. The length of the CDR3 is 15 residues. CDR1 and CDR2 from the germline V gene are GTSNPN and SVGIG (reference sequence). V shed 4 bases and J 7 bases; nucleotides not matched to a gene: 13. The CDR3 DNA reads TGTGCCTGGACCGCCCCCACAGGGGGCTTGGTTGGCTACACCTTC. Translated: CAWTAPTGGLVGYTF.

The J gene is TRBJ2-1, the V gene TRBV27; D uncertain. Between the trimmed V and J ends, which lost 0 bases and 3 bases, there was a span of 9 bases. The CDR3 runs to 15 residues. The germline CDR1 and CDR2 sequences are MNHEY and SMNVEV (reference sequence). CDR3 sequence reads: CASSLSALIYNEQFF. The CDR3 nucleotides are TGTGCCAGCAGTTTATCGGCATTGATCTACAATGAGCAGTTCTTC.

The chain carries TRBV25-1 and TRBJ1-1; D is unresolved. Germline CDR1 reads MGHDK; CDR2 reads SYGVNS. Trimming removed 2 bases from V and 0 bases from J, with 10 bases in between. There are 15 residues in the CDR3. As DNA, the CDR3 is TGTGCCAGCAGTGAAGTAGGGATATTGAACACTGAAGCTTTCTTT. It codes for CASSEVGILNTEAFF.

This clone turned up a few times. The chain uses TRBV5-6 and TRBJ1-2, with TRBD1 matching 11 bases. Germline lookup yields CDR1 SGHDT and CDR2 YYEEEE. The CDR3 loop spans 15 amino acids. V was pared by 4 bases and J by 3 bases, with 5 bases of the junction left unmatched. CDR3 amino acids: CASSPGQGVDYGYTF. The CDR3 nucleotides read TGTGCCAGCAGCCCGGGACAGGGGGTCGACTATGGCTACACCTTC.

Only a few counts were recorded for this clone. The V gene is TRBV19, the J gene TRBJ1-1; the D is unclear. CDR1 is LNHDA and CDR2 is SQIVND in the germline V gene (reference sequence). With 6 bases removed from V and 1 base from J, the gap between germline ends came to 6 bases. This CDR3 contains 12 residues. CDR3 sequence reads: CASRYGNTEAFF. Written as DNA, the CDR3 is TGTGCCAGTAGGTACGGGAACACTGAAGCTTTCTTT.

The chain joins TRBV9 to TRBJ2-3; weak D call: TRBD2 (5 bases). Germline assignment: CDR1 SGDLS and CDR2 YYNGEE. This CDR3 spans 14 amino acids. Trimming cost V 6 bases and J 4 bases, with 15 bases left between them. The CDR3 nucleotides read TGTGCCAGCACAAGGCGGGTTAACGCAGATACGCAGTATTTT. Translated, it gives CASTRRVNADTQYF.

The V call is TRBV10-2, the J call TRBJ1-1, with D uncertain. Germline CDR1 is WSHSY and CDR2 is SAAADI. V lost 8 bases to trimming and J lost 11 bases, with 15 bases between them. The CDR3 consists of 11 residues. CDR3 sequence reads: CASGPGKRAFF. CDR3 DNA sequence: TGCGCCAGCGGCCCGGGGAAGCGGGCTTTCTTT.

In this sample, this clone turned up a few times. The CDR3 bases are TGTGCCAGCAGCTGGGGGGACTCCGCCCCTGAAGCTTTCTTT. It encodes CASSWGDSAPEAFF. The chain employs TRBV11-2 and TRBJ1-1; possible D gene TRBD1, 5 bases. The length of the CDR3 is 14 residues. The V end lost 4 bases, the J end lost 6 bases, and 15 bases lay between the germline ends. CDR1 and CDR2 from the germline V gene are SGHAT and FQNNGV. Full variable domain (rest looked up from reference TRBV11-2 and TRBJ1-1): EAGVAQSPRYKIIEKRQSVAFWCNPISGHATLYWYQQILGQGPKLLIQFQNNGVVDDSQLPKDRFSAERLKGVDSTLKIQPAKLEDSAVYLCASSWGDSAPEAFFGQGTRLTVV.

V usage is TRBV5-6 and J usage is TRBJ2-5; D ambiguous. Trimming left V 4 bases short and J 2 bases short, with 6 bases between. Germline V gives CDR1 SGHDT, CDR2 YYEEEE. The CDR3 is 12 amino acids. The CDR3 region has the DNA TGTGCCAGCAGCCCTTGGCAAGAGACCCAGTACTTC. This encodes CASSPWQETQYF.

This clone has a handful of counts. This chain uses TRBV5-1 with TRBJ1-4, with D perhaps TRBD1 (5 bases). Germline V gives CDR1 SGHRS, CDR2 YFSETQ. The CDR3 consists of 13 residues. The V gene lost 4 bases and the J gene lost 4 bases, with 8 bases spanning the gap. CDR3 sequence: CASSPQGNEKLFF. CDR3 DNA: TGCGCCAGCAGCCCTCAGGGTAATGAAAAACTGTTTTTT.

There are a few counts of this clone. The chain links TRBV6-4 to TRBJ2-3; 13 bases match TRBD2. CDR1 MRHNA and CDR2 SNTAGT come from the germline V gene. This CDR3 is built from 16 residues. J lost 4 bases, V lost 2 bases, and 3 bases had no gene match. The chain's CDR3 is CASSDATSGGSDTQYF. The DNA of the CDR3 is TGTGCCAGCAGTGACGCGACTAGCGGGGGGTCAGATACGCAGTATTTT.

This clone was seen a few times. The chain recombines TRBV5-6 with TRBJ1-2; 11 bases match TRBD1. The germline gives CDR1 SGHDT, CDR2 YYEEEE. The trim removed 0 bases at V and 10 bases at J, leaving 5 bases unmatched. The CDR3 extends over 14 amino acids. The CDR3 DNA sequence: TGTGCCAGCAGCTTGGGCGGGACAGGGGGAACCTACACCTTC. Encoded protein: CASSLGGTGGTYTF.

The table lists this clone with a few counts. V gene TRBV2 combines with J gene TRBJ1-2; 7 bases are a match to TRBD1. This CDR3 spans 11 amino acids. Germline V gene lookup returns CDR1 SNHLY and CDR2 FYNNEI. V lost 8 bases and J lost 5; bases outside the gene matches: 2. The DNA for the CDR3 is TGTGCCAGCGAACAGGGGTATGGCTACACCTTC. Translation gives CASEQGYGYTF.

The J gene is TRBJ2-1, the V gene TRBV2; D is uncertain. This CDR3 has 12 amino acids. Germline CDR1 and CDR2: SNHLY and FYNNEI. The V end was cut by 1 base, the J end by 10 bases, with 8 bases between. The CDR3: CASSEVRREQFF. The CDR3 DNA reads TGTGCCAGCAGTGAAGTCAGAAGGGAGCAGTTCTTC.

The CDR3 reads CSTAAGGGNTIYF. DNA of the CDR3: TGCAGCACCGCCGCGGGAGGCGGAAACACCATATATTTT. This rearrangement joins TRBV29-1 to TRBJ1-3; D unclear. The CDR3 extends over 13 amino acids. Trimming shortened V by 8 bases and J by 4 bases, and 15 bases separated the two germline ends. CDR1 is SQVTM, CDR2 ANQGSEA, per germline.

The gene calls are TRBV7-8 and TRBJ1-1; possible D gene TRBD1, 6 bases. Per germline, CDR1 SGHVS and CDR2 FQNEAQ. V lost 6 bases and J lost 1, with 15 bases in between. The CDR3 spans 15 residues. The CDR3, as DNA: TGTGCCAGCAGTTCGACCTTGGGACAGAACACTGAAGCTTTCTTT. The encoded protein is CASSSTLGQNTEAFF.

This chain links TRBV7-6 with TRBJ1-3; 9 nucleotides align to TRBD1. V lost 4 bases and J lost 0; bases outside the gene matches: 4. The CDR3 runs to 16 residues. Germline CDR1 and CDR2: SGHVS and FNYEAQ. The DNA for the CDR3 is TGTGCCAGCAGCTCCTTGGGACAGGGCTCTGGAAACACCATATATTTT. Amino acid sequence: CASSSLGQGSGNTIYF.

V usage is TRBV28 and J usage is TRBJ2-1, with D perhaps TRBD1 (7 bases). The CDR3 runs to 15 residues. V was trimmed by 3 bases and J by 6 bases, leaving 15 bases between them. Germline V lookup: CDR1 MDHEN, CDR2 SYDVKM. CDR3 DNA: TGTGCCAGCAGTTTCTACAGGGGAGGTCGCAATGAGCAGTTCTTC. Translating gives CASSFYRGGRNEQFF.

V usage is TRBV6-5 and J usage is TRBJ2-1, with D possibly matching TRBD1 (5 bases). The germline V and J ends were trimmed by 2 bases and 6 bases, with 11 bases remaining between them. CDR1 is MNHEY, CDR2 SVGAGI, per germline. This CDR3 comprises 14 residues. The CDR3 region has the DNA TGTGCCAGCAGTTACGACAGTTCCCTCAATGAGCAGTTCTTC. Amino acid sequence: CASSYDSSLNEQFF.